The 25 T cell receptor beta chains presented below share a single source sample, sequenced in a study of T cells in Graves' hyperthyroidism and ophthalmopathy. Amplified regions were TCR beta CDR3 sequences from RNA transcripts. Carried out on the TCR CDR3, a first-round RT-PCR used the HTBI primer set. TCRdb fed the multiplex PCR reads into MiXCR, producing one record per CDR3 protein. The sample has a few hundred thousand distinct CDR3 sequences, about 13% seen once. Sequenced sample: blood. Receptor source: a woman between 40 and 50 years old with Graves' ophthalmopathy.

This clonotype was recorded at least ten times. The rearrangement uses TRBV7-8 and TRBJ2-1; D might be TRBD1 or TRBD2, each matching 5 bases. This CDR3 has 16 amino acids. Germline loops: CDR1 SGHVS, CDR2 FQNEAQ. The V end lost 0 bases, the J end lost 4 bases, and 13 bases lay between the germline ends. This CDR3 reads CASSLAQGEVYNEQFF. In nucleotides, the CDR3 is TGTGCCAGCAGCTTAGCCCAGGGAGAAGTATACAATGAGCAGTTCTTC.

This clonotype was counted at least ten times. This rearrangement joins TRBV25-1 to TRBJ1-5, with TRBD1 identical over 9 bases. CDR1 MGHDK and CDR2 SYGVNS come from the germline V gene. The CDR3 loop spans 14 amino acids. V lost 6 bases to trimming and J lost 6 bases; unmatched junction nucleotides: 6. The CDR3 reads CASRGTGRSQPQHF. The CDR3 nucleotides read TGTGCCAGCAGGGGGACAGGGAGAAGTCAGCCCCAGCATTTT.

There are a few counts of this clonotype. Written as DNA, the CDR3 is TGTGCCAGCAGCTTAGTCCGGGGAGATTCACCCCTCCACTTT. This translates into CASSLVRGDSPLHF. The chain recombines TRBV7-9 with TRBJ1-6; unclear D gene. V lost 1 base and J lost 8, with 9 bases in between. Germline CDR1 SEHNR, CDR2 FQNEAQ (reference sequence). The CDR3 length is 14 residues.

V usage is TRBV6-1 and J usage is TRBJ2-1; 10 nucleotides align to TRBD2. The CDR3 is 14 amino acids. Germline values: CDR1 MNHNS, CDR2 SASEGT. V was clipped by 6 bases and J by 9 bases; unmatched bases: 8. CDR3 region: CASSPRLAGFEQFF. The CDR3 DNA reads as TGTGCCAGCAGCCCCCGACTAGCGGGCTTTGAGCAGTTCTTC.

This clonotype has a handful of counts. The chain joins TRBV3-1 to TRBJ2-1; D remains unclear. V gave up 1 base and J gave up 6 bases, with 13 bases separating them. CDR1 is LGHDT, CDR2 YNNKEL, per germline (reference sequence). The CDR3 has 15 amino acids. The CDR3 reads CASSQAPGSRNEQFF. The CDR3 region has the DNA TGTGCCAGCAGCCAAGCCCCGGGTTCCCGCAATGAGCAGTTCTTC.

This clonotype has just a few counts. The chain couples TRBV19 to TRBJ2-3; 8 bases line up with TRBD1. The V and J ends lost 5 bases and 6 bases, in that order; junction bases with no gene match: 4. CDR3 length: 13 amino acids. Germline CDR1 is LNHDA and CDR2 is SQIVND (reference sequence). The DNA for the CDR3 is TGTGCCAGTAGTCCTACAGGGGGGGATACGCAGTATTTT. Residues: CASSPTGGDTQYF.

The chain carries TRBV29-1 and TRBJ1-2; D unresolved. Germline V gene data show CDR1 as SQVTM and CDR2 as ANQGSEA. V shed 3 bases and J shed 8 bases, with 13 bases lying between them. The CDR3 sequence is 12 residues long. The CDR3 loop is CSVDSRVRGYTF. DNA for the CDR3: TGCAGCGTTGATTCAAGGGTTCGCGGCTACACCTTC.

This clonotype was seen repeatedly, ten times or more. The chain links TRBV6-1 to TRBJ1-5; no definite D call. Trimming shortened V by 3 bases and J by 5 bases, and 11 bases separated the two germline ends. CDR1 MNHNS and CDR2 SASEGT come from the germline V gene. CDR3 length equals 14 residues. CDR3 bases: TGTGCCAGCAGTGAGGTCGGCCCTTATCAGCCCCAGCATTTT. It specifies CASSEVGPYQPQHF.

This clonotype was observed many times. The J gene is TRBJ1-1, the V gene TRBV29-1; TRBD1 aligns across 7 bases. Losses at the gene ends were 5 bases for V and 4 bases for J; bases not matched to a gene: 4. There are 12 residues in the CDR3. Germline lookup yields CDR1 SQVTM and CDR2 ANQGSEA. The CDR3 DNA follows: TGCAGCGTTAAGACAGGGACCACTGAAGCTTTCTTT. This translates into CSVKTGTTEAFF. Full variable domain (rest looked up from reference TRBV29-1 and TRBJ1-1): SAVISQKPSRDICQRGTSLTIQCQVDSQVTMMFWYRQQPGQSLTLIATANQGSEATYESGFVIDKFPISRPNLTFSTLTVSNMSPEDSSIYLCSVKTGTTEAFFGQGTRLTVV.

J is TRBJ2-7 and V is TRBV11-2; TRBD1 matches 9 bases. Losses at the gene ends were 5 bases for V and 0 bases for J; bases not matched to a gene: 11. The CDR3 has 17 residues. CDR1 and CDR2 (germline): SGHAT, FQNNGV. CDR3 region: CASSHAWGQGTSYEQYF. The CDR3 bases are TGTGCCAGCAGCCACGCTTGGGGACAGGGAACCTCCTACGAGCAGTACTTC.

The table lists this clonotype with a few counts. This rearrangement joins TRBV3-1 to TRBJ2-4, with 7 bases fitting TRBD2. The CDR3 covers 13 residues. V lost 0 bases and J lost 15; bases outside the gene matches: 8. CDR1 is LGHDT, CDR2 YNNKEL, per germline (reference sequence). The CDR3 region is CASSQDLASGVYF. The CDR3 nucleotides are TGTGCCAGCAGCCAAGATTTGGCTAGCGGTGTGTACTTC. The full variable domain, with the rest looked up from reference TRBV3-1 and TRBJ2-4, is DTAVSQTPKYLVTQMGNDKSIKCEQNLGHDTMYWYKQDSKKFLKIMFSYNNKELIINETVPNRFSPKSPDKAHLNLHINSLELGDSAVYFCASSQDLASGVYFGAGTRLSVL.

This clonotype came up many times. The genes are TRBV20-1 and TRBJ2-1; D unresolved. The germline V gene encodes CDR1 DFQATT and CDR2 SNEGSKA (reference sequence). This CDR3 has 12 residues. V was shortened by 7 bases and J by 7 bases, with 14 bases between the two germline ends. Here the CDR3 reads CSGAVPLNEQFF. The CDR3 nucleotides read TGCAGTGGAGCAGTTCCTTTAAATGAGCAGTTCTTC.

This clonotype has just a few counts. The CDR3 loop is CASSYGTGGDEQYF. The CDR3 nucleotides are TGTGCCAGCAGTTACGGCACAGGGGGGGACGAGCAGTACTTC. The chain combines TRBV6-2 or TRBV6-3 with TRBJ2-7; D is perhaps TRBD1 (8 bases). This CDR3 region has 14 residues. Germline CDR1 reads MNHEY; CDR2 reads SVGEGT. V was shortened by 2 bases and J by 5 bases, with 13 bases between the two germline ends.

This clonotype came up a few times. The J gene is TRBJ1-5, the V gene TRBV2; a weak D match, TRBD1 (5 bases). This CDR3 region has 15 residues. Germline CDR1 reads SNHLY; CDR2 reads FYNNEI. Trimming removed 2 bases at V and 2 bases at J, with 10 bases between. CDR3 residues: CASSEFIGGNQPQHF. The DNA for the CDR3 is TGTGCCAGCAGTGAATTTATAGGGGGCAATCAGCCCCAGCATTTT.

This chain uses TRBV7-9 with TRBJ2-1; 10 positions agree with TRBD2. The CDR3 runs to 15 residues. Germline loops: CDR1 SEHNR, CDR2 FQNEAQ (reference sequence). The trim removed 2 bases at V and 7 bases at J, leaving 5 bases unmatched. As DNA, the CDR3 is TGTGCCAGCAGCTTAAGGCTAGCGGGAGTGAATGAGCAGTTCTTC. Protein product: CASSLRLAGVNEQFF.

In this sample, this clonotype turned up a few times. The J gene is TRBJ2-5, the V gene TRBV5-1; D is unresolved. This CDR3 is 14 amino acids long. Germline-derived CDR1 and CDR2 are SGHRS and YFSETQ. Trimming took 4 bases from V and 1 from J, leaving 11 bases between them. The CDR3: CASSTGRSQETQYF. For the CDR3, the DNA is TGCGCCAGCAGCACCGGACGGAGCCAAGAGACCCAGTACTTC.

The sample holds one count of this clonotype. This rearrangement joins TRBV18 to TRBJ2-2, with 9 nucleotides matching TRBD1. Germline assignment: CDR1 KGHSH and CDR2 LQKENI. V shed 2 bases, J shed 4 bases, and the junction held 2 bases outside the gene matches. This CDR3 has 15 residues. The CDR3 is CASSPDRGITGELFF. The CDR3, as DNA: TGTGCCAGCTCACCAGACAGGGGGATCACCGGGGAGCTGTTTTTT.

This clonotype appeared many times. The genes are TRBV2 and TRBJ2-1; no reliable D call. CDR1 is SNHLY and CDR2 is FYNNEI in the germline V gene. The CDR3 is 14 residues long. The germline V and J ends were trimmed by 7 bases and 3 bases, with 13 bases remaining between them. CDR3 sequence reads: CASTPRASYNEQFF. Here the CDR3 DNA reads TGTGCCAGCACGCCGAGAGCCAGCTACAATGAGCAGTTCTTC.

This clonotype was detected ten times or more. The genes are TRBV11-3 and TRBJ2-5; D gene uncertain. Germline assignment: CDR1 SGHNT and CDR2 YENEEA. Trimming shortened V by 5 bases and J by 0 bases, and 10 bases separated the two germline ends. This CDR3 is 14 amino acids long. CDR3 sequence reads: CASSQGRYQETQYF. DNA for the CDR3: TGTGCCAGCAGCCAAGGACGTTACCAAGAGACCCAGTACTTC.

This clonotype was seen a few times. This sequence joins TRBV28 and TRBJ1-5; D is unclear. The CDR3 runs 13 residues. Germline V gene data show CDR1 as MDHEN and CDR2 as SYDVKM. Trimming removed 11 bases from V and 9 bases from J, with 20 bases in between. For the CDR3, the DNA is TGTGCCTGCAACAGTTTCGGGGAACGGCCCCAGCATTTT. It specifies CACNSFGERPQHF.

This clonotype was picked up a small number of times. The chain has TRBV6-6 and TRBJ2-7, with 8 bases fitting TRBD1. V lost 2 bases to trimming and J lost 4 bases; unmatched junction nucleotides: 4. Germline CDR1 reads MNHNY; CDR2 reads SVGAGI (reference sequence). The CDR3 loop spans 14 amino acids. The CDR3 is CASSYAGGSYEQYF. The CDR3 DNA reads as TGTGCCAGCAGTTACGCAGGGGGCAGTTACGAGCAGTACTTC.

This clonotype was counted many times. CDR3 DNA: TGTGCCAGCAGTTTAGCGTGGGGGCTGCCCCAGCATTTT. Protein product: CASSLAWGLPQHF. This sequence joins TRBV28 and TRBJ1-5; possibly TRBD1 for D (6 bases). V lost 2 bases and J 9 bases, leaving 11 bases between the germline ends. CDR1 MDHEN and CDR2 SYDVKM come from the germline V gene. The CDR3 spans 13 residues.

This clonotype was seen at least ten times. The gene calls are TRBV7-8 and TRBJ2-5; 10 nucleotides align to TRBD2. Per the germline V gene, CDR1 is SGHVS and CDR2 is FQNEAQ. This CDR3 is built from 17 residues. V gave up 1 base and J gave up 1 base; unmatched junction bases: 6. CDR3 region: CASSLEALAGAQETQYF. The CDR3 nucleotides are TGTGCCAGCAGCTTAGAGGCCCTAGCGGGGGCCCAAGAGACCCAGTACTTC. The whole variable domain, filled in from reference TRBV7-8 and TRBJ2-5, reads GAGVSQSPRYKVAKRGQDVALRCDPISGHVSLFWYQQALGQGPEFLTYFQNEAQLDKSGLPSDRFFAERPEGSVSTLKIQRTQQEDSAVYLCASSLEALAGAQETQYFGPGTRLLVL.

Ten or more counts support this clonotype. This chain uses TRBV12-3 or TRBV12-4 with TRBJ2-2, with D possibly TRBD2 on 6 matching bases. The CDR3 is 13 residues long. The germline V and J ends were trimmed by 3 bases and 9 bases, with 11 bases remaining between them. CDR3 protein: CASSFAGTRELFF. CDR3 bases: TGTGCCAGCAGTTTCGCGGGGACCCGGGAGCTGTTTTTT.

For this clonotype: Just one base apart from a much larger clone, this may be a read error. The rearrangement joins TRBV2 to TRBJ2-7, with 8 bases aligning to TRBD1. The CDR3 spans 14 residues. Unmatched junction bases numbered 3, after V lost 2 bases and J lost 3 bases. The germline CDR1 and CDR2 sequences are SNHLY and FYNNEI. CDR3 DNA: TGTGCCAGCAGTGAACAGGGGGCGAACTACGAGCAGTACTTC. Its translation: CASSEQGANYEQYF.